This T cell receptor beta chain was observed in a study of blood T cell repertoires in COVID-19. Study in general: Acute and convalescent COVID-19 specimens originated in the United States, Italy and Spain. The cDNA or gDNA used as material had been derived from T cells, B-cell-depleted T cells, or PBMCs.

Authors' analysis steps: How many nucleated cells were present was estimated from reference gene primer amplification. Produced via immunoSEQ multiplex PCR; TCRdb's table is partial and in-frame only. V, J and clone size are taken as reported in that table, and D and trimming were inferred from the DNA itself. The top ten clones hold approximately 2.2% of a sample with roughly 280,000 clones, 89% of them seen once. Looked up from germline, CDR1 is KGHSH and CDR2 is LQKENI. Trimming cost V 3 bases and J 5 bases, with 6 bases left between them. The length of the CDR3 is 12 residues. The chain combines TRBV18 with TRBJ2-3, with D uncertain. The TCR was taken from a man over 45 with acute or convalescent COVID-19. The source material was peripheral blood. As DNA, the CDR3 is TGTGCCAGCTCACCCGGTAGAGATACGCAGTATTTT. Translating it yields CASSPGRDTQYF. Full variable domain (missing parts from reference TRBV18 and TRBJ2-3): NAGVMQNPRHLVRRRGQEARLRCSPMKGHSHVYWYRQLPEEGLKFMVYLQKENIIDESGMPKERFSAEFPKEGPSILRIQQVVRGDSAAYFCASSPGRDTQYFGPGTRLTVL.